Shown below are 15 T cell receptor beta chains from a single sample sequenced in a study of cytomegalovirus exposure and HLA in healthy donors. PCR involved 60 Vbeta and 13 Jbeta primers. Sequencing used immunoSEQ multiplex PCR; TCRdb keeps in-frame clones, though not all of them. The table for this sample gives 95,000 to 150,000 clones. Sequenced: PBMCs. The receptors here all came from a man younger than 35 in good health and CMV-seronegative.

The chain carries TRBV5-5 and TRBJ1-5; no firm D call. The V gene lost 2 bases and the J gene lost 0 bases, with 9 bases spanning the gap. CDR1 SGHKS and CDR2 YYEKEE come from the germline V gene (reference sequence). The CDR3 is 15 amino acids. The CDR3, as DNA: TGTGCCAGCAGCTTCTCCCCGTCTAGCAATCAGCCCCAGCATTTT. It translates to CASSFSPSSNQPQHF.

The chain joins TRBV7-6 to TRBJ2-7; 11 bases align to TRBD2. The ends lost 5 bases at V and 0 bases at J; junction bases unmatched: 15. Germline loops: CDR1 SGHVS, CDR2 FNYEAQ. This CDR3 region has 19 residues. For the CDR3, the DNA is TGTGCCAGCAGCAATAGGGGCCTAGCGGGAGGCCAGAGCTCCTACGAGCAGTACTTC. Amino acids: CASSNRGLAGGQSSYEQYF.

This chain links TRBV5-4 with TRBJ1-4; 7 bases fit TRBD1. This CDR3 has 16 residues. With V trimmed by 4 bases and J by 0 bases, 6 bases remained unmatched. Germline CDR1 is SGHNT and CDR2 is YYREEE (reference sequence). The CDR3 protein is CASSRGQAATNEKLFF. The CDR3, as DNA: TGTGCCAGCAGCCGAGGACAGGCCGCAACTAATGAAAAACTGTTTTTT. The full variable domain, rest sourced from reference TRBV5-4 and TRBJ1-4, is ETGVTQSPTHLIKTRGQQVTLRCSSQSGHNTVSWYQQALGQGPQFIFQYYREEENGRGNFPPRFSGLQFPNYSSELNVNALELDDSALYLCASSRGQAATNEKLFFGSGTQLSVL.

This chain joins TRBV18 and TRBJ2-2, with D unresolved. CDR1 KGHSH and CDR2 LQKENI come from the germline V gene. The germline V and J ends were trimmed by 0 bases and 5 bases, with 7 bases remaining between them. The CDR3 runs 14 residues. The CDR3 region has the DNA TGTGCCAGCTCACCACCGCGGTGGACCGGGGAGCTGTTTTTT. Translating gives CASSPPRWTGELFF.

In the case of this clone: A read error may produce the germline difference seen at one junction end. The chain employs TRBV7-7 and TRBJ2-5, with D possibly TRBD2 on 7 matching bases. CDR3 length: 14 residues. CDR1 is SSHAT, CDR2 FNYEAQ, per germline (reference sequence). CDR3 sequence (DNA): TGTGCTAGCAGCCTTGGCGGGGGCCGAAAGACCCAGTACTTC. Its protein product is CASSLGGGRKTQYF.

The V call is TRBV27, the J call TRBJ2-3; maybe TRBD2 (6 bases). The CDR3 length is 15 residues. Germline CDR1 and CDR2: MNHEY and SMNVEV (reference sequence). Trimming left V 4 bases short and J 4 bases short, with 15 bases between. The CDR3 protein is CASSSARDFSDTQYF. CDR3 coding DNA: TGTGCCAGCAGTTCCGCTCGGGACTTCTCAGATACGCAGTATTTT.

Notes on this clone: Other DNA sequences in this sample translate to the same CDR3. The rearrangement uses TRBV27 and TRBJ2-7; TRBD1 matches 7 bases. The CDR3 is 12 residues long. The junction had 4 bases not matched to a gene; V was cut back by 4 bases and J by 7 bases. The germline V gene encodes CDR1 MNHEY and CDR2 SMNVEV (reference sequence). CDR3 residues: CASSSTGYEQYF. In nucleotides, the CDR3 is TGTGCCAGCAGTTCGACAGGGTATGAGCAGTACTTC.

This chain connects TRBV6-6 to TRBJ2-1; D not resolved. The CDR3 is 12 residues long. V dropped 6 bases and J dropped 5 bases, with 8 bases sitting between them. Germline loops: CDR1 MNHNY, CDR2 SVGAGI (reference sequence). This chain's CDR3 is CASSPLHNEQFF. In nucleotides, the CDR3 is TGTGCCAGCAGCCCCCTCCACAATGAGCAGTTCTTC.

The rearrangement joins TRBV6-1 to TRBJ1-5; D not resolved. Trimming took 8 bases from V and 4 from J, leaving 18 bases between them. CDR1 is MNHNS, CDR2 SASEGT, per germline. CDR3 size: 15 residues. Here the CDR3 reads CASFRLTGTNQPQHF. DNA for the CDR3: TGTGCCAGCTTCCGTCTGACGGGAACAAATCAGCCCCAGCATTTT.

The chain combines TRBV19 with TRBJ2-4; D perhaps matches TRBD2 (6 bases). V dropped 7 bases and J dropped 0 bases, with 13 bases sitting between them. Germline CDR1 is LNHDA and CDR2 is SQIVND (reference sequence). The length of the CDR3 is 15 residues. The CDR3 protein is CASKDWGLAKNIQYF. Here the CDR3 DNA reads TGTGCCAGTAAGGACTGGGGACTAGCCAAAAACATTCAGTACTTC.

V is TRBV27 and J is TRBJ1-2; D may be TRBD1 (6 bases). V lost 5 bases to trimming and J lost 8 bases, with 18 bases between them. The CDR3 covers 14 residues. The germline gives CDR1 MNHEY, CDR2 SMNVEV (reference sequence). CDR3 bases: TGTGCCAGCAGTGTACGTGGGTGGGGGCGAGGCTACACCTTC. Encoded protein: CASSVRGWGRGYTF.

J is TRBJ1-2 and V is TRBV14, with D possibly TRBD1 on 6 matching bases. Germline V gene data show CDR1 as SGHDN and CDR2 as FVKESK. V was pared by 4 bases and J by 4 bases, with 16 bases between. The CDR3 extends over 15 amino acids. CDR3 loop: CASSPLGHQLYGYTF. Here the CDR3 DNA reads TGTGCCAGCAGCCCCCTGGGACACCAACTCTATGGCTACACCTTC.

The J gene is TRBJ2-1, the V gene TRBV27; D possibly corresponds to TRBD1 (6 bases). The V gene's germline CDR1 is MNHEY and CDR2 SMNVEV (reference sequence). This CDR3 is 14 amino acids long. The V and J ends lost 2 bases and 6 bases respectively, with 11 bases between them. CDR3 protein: CASSLGQGPNEQFF. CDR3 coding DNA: TGTGCCAGCAGTTTAGGGCAGGGGCCCAATGAGCAGTTCTTC.

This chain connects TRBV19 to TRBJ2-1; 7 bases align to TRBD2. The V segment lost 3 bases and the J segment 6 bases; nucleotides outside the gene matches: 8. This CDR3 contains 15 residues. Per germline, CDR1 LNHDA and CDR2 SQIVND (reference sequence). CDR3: CASSIGGSIGNEQFF. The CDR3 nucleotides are TGTGCCAGTAGTATCGGCGGGAGCATTGGCAATGAGCAGTTCTTC.

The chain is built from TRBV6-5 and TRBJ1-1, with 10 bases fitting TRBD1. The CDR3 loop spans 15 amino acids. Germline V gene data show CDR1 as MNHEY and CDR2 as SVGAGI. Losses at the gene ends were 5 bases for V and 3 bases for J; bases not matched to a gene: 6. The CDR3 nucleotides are TGTGCCAGCAGTCTGACAGGGGGCCGGGACACTGAAGCTTTCTTT. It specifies CASSLTGGRDTEAFF.